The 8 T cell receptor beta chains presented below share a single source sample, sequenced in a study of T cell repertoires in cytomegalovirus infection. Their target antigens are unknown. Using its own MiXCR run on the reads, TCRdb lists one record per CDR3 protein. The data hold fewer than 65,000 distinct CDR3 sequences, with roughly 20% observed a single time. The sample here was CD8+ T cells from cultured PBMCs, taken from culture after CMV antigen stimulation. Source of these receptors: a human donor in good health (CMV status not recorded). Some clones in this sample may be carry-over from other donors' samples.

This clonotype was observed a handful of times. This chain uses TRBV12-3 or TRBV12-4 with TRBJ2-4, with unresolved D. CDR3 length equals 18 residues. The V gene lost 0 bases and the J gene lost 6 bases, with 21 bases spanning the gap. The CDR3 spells CASSLAGGSPVMRNIQYF. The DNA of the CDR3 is TGTGCCAGCAGTTTAGCTGGTGGCAGCCCCGTTATGAGAAACATTCAGTACTTC.

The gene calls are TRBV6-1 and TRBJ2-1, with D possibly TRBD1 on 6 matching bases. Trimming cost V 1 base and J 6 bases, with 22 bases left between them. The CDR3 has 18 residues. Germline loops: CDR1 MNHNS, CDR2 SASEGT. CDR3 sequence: CASSEDPETGYSSNEQFF. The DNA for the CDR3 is TGTGCCAGCAGTGAAGACCCTGAAACAGGGTATAGTTCCAATGAGCAGTTCTTC.

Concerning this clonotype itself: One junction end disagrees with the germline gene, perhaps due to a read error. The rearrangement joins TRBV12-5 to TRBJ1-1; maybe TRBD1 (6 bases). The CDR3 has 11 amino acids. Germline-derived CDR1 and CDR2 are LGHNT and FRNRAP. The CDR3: CASGFGGRMVF. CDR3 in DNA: TGTGCTAGTGGTTTCGGGGGGCGCATGGTCTTT.

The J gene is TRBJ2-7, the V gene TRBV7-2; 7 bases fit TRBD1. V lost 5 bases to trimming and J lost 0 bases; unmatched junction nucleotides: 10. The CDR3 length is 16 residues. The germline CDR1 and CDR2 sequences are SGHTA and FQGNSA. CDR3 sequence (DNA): TGTGCCAGCAGCGTACACCGGGACAGACCCTCCTACGAGCAGTACTTC. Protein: CASSVHRDRPSYEQYF.

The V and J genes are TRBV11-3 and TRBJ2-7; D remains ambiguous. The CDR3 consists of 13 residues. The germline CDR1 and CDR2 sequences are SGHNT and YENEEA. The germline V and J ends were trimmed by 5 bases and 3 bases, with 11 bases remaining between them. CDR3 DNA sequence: TGTGCCAGCAGCCTACATCCTGACTACGAGCAGTACTTC. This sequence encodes CASSLHPDYEQYF.

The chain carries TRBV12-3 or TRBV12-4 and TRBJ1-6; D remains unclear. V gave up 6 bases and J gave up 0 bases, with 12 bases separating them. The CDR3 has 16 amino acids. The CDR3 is CASSSGRSSYNSPLHF. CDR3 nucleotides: TGTGCCAGCAGCTCGGGCCGAAGCTCCTATAATTCACCCCTCCACTTT.

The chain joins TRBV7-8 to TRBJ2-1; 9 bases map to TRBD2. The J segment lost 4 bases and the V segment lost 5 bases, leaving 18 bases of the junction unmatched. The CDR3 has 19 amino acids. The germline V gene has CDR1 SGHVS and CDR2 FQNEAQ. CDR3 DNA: TGTGCCAGCAGCCCTCGACAGGGAACGTCACTAGCGGGTTACAATGAGCAGTTCTTC. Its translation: CASSPRQGTSLAGYNEQFF.

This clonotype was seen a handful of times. Written as DNA, the CDR3 is TGTGCCAGCAAAATCATTGTAGGTTCCACAGATACGCAGTATTTT. This encodes CASKIIVGSTDTQYF. V is TRBV6-1 and J is TRBJ2-3; the D is unclear. Germline V CDR1 and CDR2: MNHNS, SASEGT. This CDR3 is built from 15 residues. V lost 7 bases to trimming and J lost 2 bases, with 16 bases between them.